This TCR beta chain was obtained from a study of beta chain features in type 1 diabetes. The study's findings and limits: Moderate but significant shortening of TCRB CDR3s was recorded in all four CD4+ subsets from Type 1 diabetes patients.

Every donor provided one heparinised blood draw, which averaged approximately 120 mL. All of the isolated RNA was reverse transcribed, so expressed TCRB transcripts were sequenced. The study sequenced naive, central memory and regulatory T cell samples to an average of about 3.8 million reads. Using immunoSEQ multiplex PCR, the repertoire was profiled, and TCRdb retains in-frame clones only, with some absent. This sample yields over 200,000 clones, of which roughly 10% are seen a single time; around 0.017% belongs to the top ten. This clone was found a few times. As yet, its antigen is unknown. Germline V gene data show CDR1 as KGHSH and CDR2 as LQKENI. The length of the CDR3 is 13 residues. V shed 6 bases and J shed 4 bases, with 11 bases lying between them.

The material sequenced was naive CD4+ T cells from blood. The TCR originated in a man aged 25-40 years with type 1 diabetes. The chain carries TRBV18 and TRBJ2-3, with D unresolved. Here the CDR3 reads CASSEFTADTQYF. DNA of the CDR3: TGTGCCAGCTCCGAGTTCACCGCAGATACGCAGTATTTT.